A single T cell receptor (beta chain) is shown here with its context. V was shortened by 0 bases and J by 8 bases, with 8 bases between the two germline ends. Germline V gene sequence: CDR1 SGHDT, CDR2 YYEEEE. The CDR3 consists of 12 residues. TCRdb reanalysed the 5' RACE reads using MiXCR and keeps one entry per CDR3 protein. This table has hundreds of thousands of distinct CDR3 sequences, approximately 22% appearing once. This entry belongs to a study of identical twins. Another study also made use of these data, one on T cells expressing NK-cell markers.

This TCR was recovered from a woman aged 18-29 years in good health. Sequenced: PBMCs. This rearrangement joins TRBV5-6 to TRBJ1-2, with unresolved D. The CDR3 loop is CASSLVAAGYTF. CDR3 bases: TGTGCCAGCAGCTTGGTAGCGGCCGGCTACACCTTC.